This TCR beta chain was identified during a study of blood T cell repertoires in COVID-19. TCRdb keeps only in-frame clones here, not all; method: immunoSEQ multiplex PCR. Among under 200,000 clones listed, roughly nine tenths were seen once. V lost 1 base and J 6 bases, leaving 17 bases between the germline ends. Germline-derived CDR1 and CDR2 are SGDLS and YYNGEE. The CDR3 extends over 15 amino acids. Specimen: peripheral blood. The J gene is TRBJ2-7, the V gene TRBV9, with D possibly matching TRBD2 (5 bases). This receptor was taken from a man aged 60-69 years with active or convalescent COVID-19. The CDR3 spells CASSVSEGALAEQYF. The CDR3 DNA reads TGTGCCAGCAGCGTATCAGAGGGAGCGTTAGCCGAGCAGTACTTC.